These 32 T cell receptor beta chains were sequenced from one sample in a study of blood T cell repertoires in COVID-19. The protocol was immunoSEQ multiplex PCR, while the TCRdb copy is restricted to in-frame clones and leaves out a portion. The table records 200,000 to 300,000 clones, about 91% of them present only once. Sequenced: PBMCs or T cells enriched from blood (not recorded which). All receptors derive from a woman aged 40-49 years with acute COVID-19.

In its sample, this clone was seen a few times. This sequence joins TRBV7-3 and TRBJ1-1; the D is unclear. The germline gives CDR1 SGHTA, CDR2 FQGTGA. Trimming left V 2 bases short and J 5 bases short, with 9 bases between. The CDR3 has 13 amino acids. CDR3: CASSLVTETEAFF. CDR3 DNA: TGTGCCAGCAGCTTAGTAACAGAGACTGAAGCTTTCTTT. Drawing the rest from reference TRBV7-3 and TRBJ1-1, the complete variable domain is GAGVSQTPSNKVTEKGKYVELRCDPISGHTALYWYRQSLGQGPEFLIYFQGTGAADDSGLPNDRFFAVRPEGSVSTLKIQRTERGDSAVYLCASSLVTETEAFFGQGTRLTVV.

This clone was recorded once. V usage is TRBV7-9 and J usage is TRBJ2-3; D uncertain. Trimming took 5 bases from V and 3 from J, leaving 9 bases between them. This CDR3 contains 13 residues. Germline CDR1 is SEHNR and CDR2 is FQNEAQ (reference sequence). CDR3 sequence reads: CASSLSRTDTQYF. CDR3 DNA sequence: TGTGCCAGCAGCCTCTCACGGACAGATACGCAGTATTTT. The full variable domain, rest sourced from reference TRBV7-9 and TRBJ2-3, is DTGVSQNPRHKITKRGQNVTFRCDPISEHNRLYWYRQTLGQGPEFLTYFQNEAQLEKSRLLSDRFSAERPKGSFSTLEIQRTEQGDSAMYLCASSLSRTDTQYFGPGTRLTVL.

The chain joins TRBV4-3 to TRBJ2-1; the D is unclear. This CDR3 has 14 residues. The V gene's germline CDR1 is LGHNA and CDR2 YSLEER. The V end was cut by 0 bases, the J end by 5 bases, with 8 bases between. DNA of the CDR3: TGCGCCAGCAGCCAAGAGGTGCGCCACAATGAGCAGTTCTTC. As protein: CASSQEVRHNEQFF.

This clone appeared a few times. The chain uses TRBV14 and TRBJ1-2; no firm D call. CDR1 and CDR2 (germline): SGHDN, FVKESK. V shed 5 bases and J shed 2 bases, with 15 bases lying between them. CDR3 length equals 15 residues. CDR3 protein: CASSDSRELNYGYTF. CDR3 DNA: TGTGCCAGCAGCGATAGCCGGGAATTAAACTATGGCTACACCTTC.

About this clone itself: The junction departs from the called germline gene at one end, perhaps through a read error. The chain employs TRBV30 and TRBJ2-7; D might be TRBD2 (5 bases). The CDR3 covers 12 residues. The germline gives CDR1 GTSNPN, CDR2 SVGIG (reference sequence). The CDR3 region has the DNA TGTGCCTGGAGTGGTGACTACCGAGTTCCTGTCTTC. Amino acids: CAWSGDYRVPVF. Combining the CDR3 with reference TRBV30 and TRBJ2-7 gives the whole variable domain SQTIHQWPATLVQPVGSPLSLECTVEGTSNPNLYWYRQAAGRGLQLLFYSVGIGQISSEVPQNLSASRPQDRQFILSSKKLLLSDSGFYLCAWSGDYRVPVFGPGTRLTVT.

The gene calls are TRBV18 and TRBJ1-1; unclear D gene. Trimming took off 3 bases at V and 0 bases at J, with 5 bases between the two ends. The germline gives CDR1 KGHSH, CDR2 LQKENI. The CDR3 has 13 amino acids. In DNA form, the CDR3 reads TGTGCCAGCTCACCCACAGTGAACACTGAAGCTTTCTTT. This gives the protein CASSPTVNTEAFF.

The genes are TRBV9 and TRBJ1-2, with TRBD1 matching 7 bases. This CDR3 has 14 residues. V lost 3 bases, J lost 4 bases, and 6 bases stayed unmatched. Germline V gene sequence: CDR1 SGDLS, CDR2 YYNGEE. In DNA, the CDR3 is TGTGCCAGCAGCGCCACGACAGGGATCTATGGCTACACCTTC. As protein: CASSATTGIYGYTF.

The rearrangement joins TRBV18 to TRBJ2-4; 9 bases match TRBD2. The CDR3 runs to 14 residues. Unmatched junction bases numbered 2, after V lost 2 bases and J lost 6 bases. The germline V gene encodes CDR1 KGHSH and CDR2 LQKENI. CDR3 nucleotide sequence: TGTGCCAGCTCACCAGCGGGGGGGAGAAACATTCAGTACTTC. Translation: CASSPAGGRNIQYF.

The chain combines TRBV28 with TRBJ1-2; D might be TRBD1 (5 bases). V lost 7 bases and J 8 bases, leaving 20 bases between the germline ends. This CDR3 is built from 14 residues. Germline CDR1 is MDHEN and CDR2 is SYDVKM. The CDR3 coding sequence is TGTGCCAGCATAATCGGGGGAGGGAATGTCGGCTACACCTTC. Amino acids: CASIIGGGNVGYTF.

The rearrangement uses TRBV4-3 and TRBJ2-6; the match to TRBD1 covers 7 bases. CDR3 size: 19 residues. Germline V lookup: CDR1 LGHNA, CDR2 YSLEER. V gave up 5 bases and J gave up 0 bases; unmatched junction bases: 13. In nucleotides, the CDR3 is TGCGCCAGCAGCGCCAGGCGACAGGGTGTCAGCTCTGGGGCCAACGTCCTGACTTTC. Its protein product is CASSARRQGVSSGANVLTF.

This sequence joins TRBV7-2 and TRBJ1-2, with D maybe TRBD1 (6 bases). V gave up 8 bases and J gave up 2 bases, with 6 bases separating them. CDR3 length equals 11 residues. Germline CDR1 reads SGHTA; CDR2 reads FQGNSA. CDR3 protein: CASGGNYGYTF. In DNA form, the CDR3 reads TGTGCCAGCGGGGGCAACTATGGCTACACCTTC.

In this sample, this clone turned up once. The J gene is TRBJ2-1, the V gene TRBV30; tentative D call: TRBD2 (5 bases). The germline V gene has CDR1 GTSNPN and CDR2 SVGIG (reference sequence). With 1 base removed from V and 4 bases from J, the gap between germline ends came to 11 bases. This CDR3 comprises 14 residues. The CDR3 reads CAWSAGISYNEQFF. The CDR3 nucleotides read TGTGCCTGGAGTGCGGGAATTTCGTACAATGAGCAGTTCTTC.

The rearrangement uses TRBV11-3 and TRBJ2-2; D gene uncertain. V was shortened by 5 bases and J by 0 bases, with 13 bases between the two germline ends. Germline V gene data show CDR1 as SGHNT and CDR2 as YENEEA. The CDR3 is made up of 16 amino acids. This CDR3 is CASSPNSAANTGELFF. In nucleotides, the CDR3 is TGTGCCAGCAGCCCGAACTCGGCGGCGAACACCGGGGAGCTGTTTTTT.

The genes are TRBV5-1 and TRBJ1-5; D may be TRBD1 (6 bases). Trimming pared 0 bases from V and 0 bases from J, leaving 7 bases between. The germline CDR1 and CDR2 sequences are SGHRS and YFSETQ. The CDR3 consists of 15 residues. CDR3 residues: CASSLVGASNQPQHF. The DNA of the CDR3 is TGCGCCAGCAGCTTGGTGGGGGCTAGCAATCAGCCCCAGCATTTT.

This clone occurred once. The CDR3 DNA is TGTGCCAGCTCACCCCTCGGGTACAATGAGCAGTTCTTC. Protein product: CASSPLGYNEQFF. The chain is built from TRBV18 and TRBJ2-1; the D is unclear. CDR3 length equals 13 residues. In germline, CDR1 is KGHSH, CDR2 LQKENI. Trimming removed 3 bases at V and 4 bases at J, with 7 bases between.

The chain joins TRBV7-9 to TRBJ1-2; TRBD1 aligns across 11 bases. V trimming: 5 bases; J trimming: 5 bases; junction bases outside the gene matches: 4. This CDR3 contains 14 residues. Germline V gives CDR1 SEHNR, CDR2 FQNEAQ (reference sequence). In nucleotides, the CDR3 is TGTGCCAGCAGCACCGGGACAGGGGGATATGGCTACACCTTC. This gives the protein CASSTGTGGYGYTF.

The chain carries TRBV7-9 and TRBJ1-3, with a tentative D call TRBD1 (5 bases). The CDR3 sequence is 12 residues long. The V gene lost 10 bases and the J gene lost 8 bases, with 15 bases spanning the gap. Germline CDR1 SEHNR, CDR2 FQNEAQ (reference sequence). DNA of the CDR3: TGTGCCAATTGGGGCATCAGGGACACCATATATTTT. Translation: CANWGIRDTIYF.

This chain uses TRBV12-3 or TRBV12-4 with TRBJ1-1; tentative D call: TRBD1 (5 bases). The CDR3 loop spans 13 amino acids. V lost 5 bases, J lost 0 bases, and 7 bases lay in between. CDR3 coding DNA: TGTGCCAGCAGTGGGGACTTGAACACTGAAGCTTTCTTT. Amino acids: CASSGDLNTEAFF.

The CDR3 sequence is CASSQGLDSNEQFF. Written as DNA, the CDR3 is TGCGCCAGCAGCCAAGGCCTGGACAGCAATGAGCAGTTCTTC. The rearrangement links TRBV4-3 to TRBJ2-1; TRBD1 might be the D (6 bases). Trimming removed 1 base at V and 6 bases at J, with 10 bases between. The length of the CDR3 is 14 residues. Germline V gene lookup returns CDR1 LGHNA and CDR2 YSLEER.

The chain has TRBV18 and TRBJ2-5, with 9 bases identical to TRBD2. The germline CDR1 and CDR2 sequences are KGHSH and LQKENI. V trimming: 2 bases; J trimming: 3 bases; junction bases outside the gene matches: 13. The CDR3 runs 18 residues. In DNA, the CDR3 is TGTGCCAGCTCACCAGTCCTGCAAGGTAGCGGGAGAAAAGAGACCCAGTACTTC. Translating it yields CASSPVLQGSGRKETQYF.

The rearrangement links TRBV5-4 to TRBJ2-2; a weak D match, TRBD2 (5 bases). Trimming stripped 0 bases from V and 4 bases from J, with 10 bases between. Germline V gives CDR1 SGHNT, CDR2 YYREEE (reference sequence). CDR3 length equals 15 residues. The CDR3 DNA reads TGTGCCAGCAGCTTGGGGGGAGTCGGCACCGGGGAGCTGTTTTTT. Its translation: CASSLGGVGTGELFF.

The rearrangement joins TRBV10-3 to TRBJ1-5, with D unresolved. CDR1 is ENHRY and CDR2 is SYGVKD in the germline V gene. The CDR3 is 15 amino acids. The V end lost 3 bases, the J end lost 0 bases, and 9 bases lay between the germline ends. CDR3 sequence: CAISDSGTSNQPQHF. DNA for the CDR3: TGTGCCATCAGTGACTCGGGTACTAGCAATCAGCCCCAGCATTTT.

V is TRBV18 and J is TRBJ2-7; TRBD1 matches 10 bases. The CDR3 is made up of 16 amino acids. V dropped 4 bases and J dropped 0; count of bases not matched to a gene: 6. Germline values: CDR1 KGHSH, CDR2 LQKENI. The CDR3 region has the DNA TGTGCCAGCTCACTAGGACAGGGGGGGAGCTCCTACGAGCAGTACTTC. It is translated as CASSLGQGGSSYEQYF.

The genes are TRBV29-1 and TRBJ2-3, with 10 bases matching TRBD2. Germline lookup yields CDR1 SQVTM and CDR2 ANQGSEA. With V trimmed by 0 bases and J by 4 bases, 4 bases remained unmatched. The CDR3 runs to 15 residues. The CDR3 is CSVEDLSGRADTQYF. In DNA form, the CDR3 reads TGCAGCGTTGAAGACCTAAGCGGGAGGGCAGATACGCAGTATTTT.

The chain combines TRBV5-4 with TRBJ2-1, with TRBD2 identical over 14 bases. CDR1 and CDR2 from the germline V gene are SGHNT and YYREEE (reference sequence). V was pared by 2 bases and J by 5 bases, with 3 bases of the junction left unmatched. The CDR3 has 16 residues. The CDR3 DNA follows: TGTGCCAGCAGCTTCGGGACTAGCGGGGGTAACAATGAGCAGTTCTTC. Its translation: CASSFGTSGGNNEQFF.

The gene calls are TRBV27 and TRBJ1-2; the D gene is possibly TRBD1 (6 bases). The germline V gene encodes CDR1 MNHEY and CDR2 SMNVEV (reference sequence). The germline V and J ends were trimmed by 5 bases and 1 base, with 14 bases remaining between them. The CDR3 spans 15 residues. CDR3 in DNA: TGTGCCAGCAGTCCGTCGACAGGAGGTAACTATGGCTACACCTTC. Its protein is CASSPSTGGNYGYTF.

V and J are TRBV18 and TRBJ2-7; 8 nucleotides agree with TRBD2. The V gene's germline CDR1 is KGHSH and CDR2 LQKENI. Trimming at V came to 6 bases and at J to 5 bases, leaving 3 bases not matched to a gene. CDR3 length equals 12 residues. The CDR3 DNA reads as TGTGCCAGCTCCCCGACTAGCGACGAGCAGTACTTC. The encoded protein is CASSPTSDEQYF.

The chain is built from TRBV7-2 and TRBJ1-6, with TRBD1 matching 8 bases. The CDR3 sequence is 13 residues long. CDR1 is SGHTA and CDR2 is FQGNSA in the germline V gene. The V gene end was trimmed by 5 bases and the J gene end by 8 bases; junction bases not matched to a gene: 2. This chain's CDR3 is CASSPQGDSPLHF. The CDR3 DNA reads TGTGCCAGCAGCCCACAGGGGGATTCACCCCTCCACTTT.

This clone came up once. The V gene is TRBV28, the J gene TRBJ1-1; 8 bases are shared with TRBD1. Germline-derived CDR1 and CDR2 are MDHEN and SYDVKM. Trimming at V came to 3 bases and at J to 4 bases, leaving 7 bases not matched to a gene. The CDR3 covers 15 residues. CDR3 bases: TGTGCCAGCAGTTTGCTCGGACAGGGTTCCACTGAAGCTTTCTTT. It is translated as CASSLLGQGSTEAFF.

This chain uses TRBV7-8 with TRBJ2-7, with 11 bases identical to TRBD2. The V segment lost 5 bases and the J segment 0 bases; nucleotides outside the gene matches: 3. Germline V gives CDR1 SGHVS, CDR2 FQNEAQ. The CDR3 contains 15 residues. CDR3 amino acids: CASSTTSGSSYEQYV. In DNA form, the CDR3 reads TGTGCCAGCAGCACCACTAGCGGGAGCTCCTACGAGCAGTACGTC.

The chain recombines TRBV4-2 with TRBJ1-6, with 9 bases aligning to TRBD1. V shed 0 bases and J 13 bases; nucleotides not matched to a gene: 7. CDR1 and CDR2 from the germline V gene are LGHNA and YNFKEQ. The CDR3 has 15 residues. The CDR3 DNA sequence: TGTGCCAGCAGCCAAGATTGGACAGGGGAATCTCCCCTCCACTTT. Protein product: CASSQDWTGESPLHF.

The chain joins TRBV15 to TRBJ1-3; maybe TRBD1 (5 bases). V lost 0 bases, J lost 3 bases, and 12 bases lay in between. Germline CDR1 reads LNHNV; CDR2 reads YYDKDF (reference sequence). This CDR3 is built from 16 residues. The CDR3 loop reads CATSRDAGLVGNTIYF. CDR3 DNA sequence: TGTGCCACCAGCAGAGATGCAGGGCTGGTTGGAAACACCATATATTTT.